This T cell receptor (beta chain) comes out of a study of T cell responses to AZD1222 COVID-19 vaccine. Study-wide findings and caveats: Dominant CD4 TCR responses targeted spike regions 160-218 and 743-854. Vaccination with two AZD1222 doses was followed by a rise in Spike-specific TCR breadth and depth. There were mostly white British donors and more females than males, and clonal diversity was possibly underestimated. As reported, nearly half of all spike-specific TCRs target variant regions that are unmutated.

The repertoire was sequenced with immunoSEQ multiplex PCR; TCRdb's copy has only in-frame clones and lacks some. The repertoire holds about 160,000 clones, with about 90% as singletons. The CDR3 extends over 13 amino acids. The germline V and J ends were trimmed by 3 bases and 4 bases, with 9 bases remaining between them. This clone showed up just once. Antigen: not known. This chain links TRBV12-3 or TRBV12-4 with TRBJ2-5; tentatively, D is TRBD1 or TRBD2 (5 bases each). This specimen consisted of peripheral blood, obtained on day 0 of MenACWY control vaccination. This clonotype originated in an adult in good health. CDR3 bases: TGTGCCAGCAGTTTTGGGGCGGGAGAGACCCAGTACTTC. It is translated as CASSFGAGETQYF.